A single sample gave rise to the 9 T cell receptor beta chains below, sequenced in a study of shared T cell receptors in the human thymus. Clones were sequenced by immunoSEQ multiplex PCR, and TCRdb holds only the in-frame ones, with some missing. The sample contains around 730,000 clones, 80% to 90% of which appear only once. The same sample was also used in a study of human thymus T cells.

The sequenced sample was thymocytes. Receptors originate from a girl in the first two years of life with a congenital heart defect.

The V call is TRBV4-1, the J call TRBJ2-1, with D unresolved. V lost 3 bases to trimming and J lost 5 bases, with 5 bases between them. Germline-derived CDR1 and CDR2 are MGHRA and YSYEKL. CDR3 length equals 12 residues. CDR3 amino acids: CASSHNNNEQFF. The DNA for the CDR3 is TGCGCCAGCAGCCATAACAACAATGAGCAGTTCTTC.

The V call is TRBV5-1, the J call TRBJ2-2, with TRBD1 matching over 7 bases. Germline V lookup: CDR1 SGHRS, CDR2 YFSETQ. V lost 4 bases and J lost 5; bases outside the gene matches: 20. CDR3 size: 19 residues. CDR3 nucleotides: TGCGCCAGCAGCAAGATATCTATACCAGGGGGACCCCTTACCGGGGAGCTGTTTTTT. Its translation: CASSKISIPGGPLTGELFF.

This chain links TRBV18 with TRBJ1-1; 8 bases map to TRBD1. The V gene's germline CDR1 is KGHSH and CDR2 LQKENI. V trimming: 0 bases; J trimming: 5 bases; junction bases outside the gene matches: 11. The CDR3 has 17 residues. CDR3 DNA sequence: TGTGCCAGCTCACCACCCGTTTACGTCAGGGGGCGGACTGAAGCTTTCTTT. This sequence encodes CASSPPVYVRGRTEAFF. Combining the CDR3 with reference TRBV18 and TRBJ1-1 gives the whole variable domain NAGVMQNPRHLVRRRGQEARLRCSPMKGHSHVYWYRQLPEEGLKFMVYLQKENIIDESGMPKERFSAEFPKEGPSILRIQQVVRGDSAAYFCASSPPVYVRGRTEAFFGQGTRLTVV.

CDR3 nucleotide sequence: TGCGCCAGCAGCAACAGGTCAGATACGCAGTATTTT. This encodes CASSNRSDTQYF. V and J are TRBV5-1 and TRBJ2-3; D may be TRBD1 (5 bases). Germline CDR1 reads SGHRS; CDR2 reads YFSETQ. CDR3 size: 12 residues. V was pared by 4 bases and J by 4 bases, with 7 bases between.

The V and J genes are TRBV6-5 and TRBJ1-2, with 7 bases matching TRBD1. The V gene's germline CDR1 is MNHEY and CDR2 SVGAGI. The CDR3 extends over 16 amino acids. With V trimmed by 4 bases and J by 7 bases, 15 bases remained unmatched. CDR3 sequence (DNA): TGTGCCAGCAGTTTTACGAAACAGGGGCTCGTGTGTGGCTACACCTTC. Its translation is CASSFTKQGLVCGYTF.

This sequence joins TRBV25-1 and TRBJ1-2; perhaps TRBD1 as D (5 bases). The CDR3 loop spans 16 amino acids. Trimming removed 3 bases at V and 4 bases at J, with 18 bases between. Looked up from germline, CDR1 is MGHDK and CDR2 is SYGVNS. The CDR3 DNA reads TGTGCCAGCAGTGAGAGGGTTCCGATCGGGGGCTATGGCTACACCTTC. Protein product: CASSERVPIGGYGYTF.

This sequence joins TRBV5-6 and TRBJ2-7, with D possibly matching TRBD2 (5 bases). This CDR3 has 14 amino acids. Germline-derived CDR1 and CDR2 are SGHDT and YYEEEE. The germline V and J ends were trimmed by 1 base and 3 bases, with 11 bases remaining between them. The CDR3: CASSLSNGIYEQYF. The CDR3 DNA sequence: TGTGCCAGCAGCTTGTCAAACGGGATCTACGAGCAGTACTTC. Using reference TRBV5-6 and TRBJ2-7 for the parts outside the CDR3, the full variable domain is DAGVTQSPTHLIKTRGQQVTLRCSPKSGHDTVSWYQQALGQGPQFIFQYYEEEERQRGNFPDRFSGHQFPNYSSELNVNALLLGDSALYLCASSLSNGIYEQYFGPGTRLTVT.

V usage is TRBV5-8 and J usage is TRBJ1-1, with D tentatively TRBD1 (6 bases). The length of the CDR3 is 18 residues. V lost 1 base and J lost 4, with 23 bases in between. In germline, CDR1 is SGHTS, CDR2 YDEGEE. The CDR3 sequence is CASSLLPTGIYEGTEAFF. DNA of the CDR3: TGTGCCAGCAGCTTGTTGCCAACAGGGATTTATGAGGGCACTGAAGCTTTCTTT.

The chain is built from TRBV5-1 and TRBJ2-1, with D maybe TRBD2 (6 bases). Germline loops: CDR1 SGHRS, CDR2 YFSETQ. This CDR3 comprises 20 residues. Trimming removed 1 base at V and 0 bases at J, with 23 bases between. CDR3 sequence (DNA): TGCGCCAGCAGCTTGAGTGTTCCGTCGGGGGAACACCACTCCTACAATGAGCAGTTCTTC. Protein: CASSLSVPSGEHHSYNEQFF. Together with reference TRBV5-1 and TRBJ2-1, the CDR3 gives the full variable domain: KAGVTQTPRYLIKTRGQQVTLSCSPISGHRSVSWYQQTPGQGLQFLFEYFSETQRNKGNFPGRFSGRQFSNSRSEMNVSTLELGDSALYLCASSLSVPSGEHHSYNEQFFGPGTRLTVL.